Sequencing of this T cell receptor beta chain was carried out in a study of blood T cells in healthy people across ages. The ends were cut back, 0 bases at V and 7 bases at J, with 12 bases in the middle. The germline CDR1 and CDR2 sequences are MNHEY and SVGAGI. The CDR3 sequence is 15 residues long. This clonotype has only a few counts. A sample-barcoded 5' primer and a J-beta primer mix were used in a second PCR of about 7 to 12 cycles. MiXCR, run by TCRdb on the 5' RACE reads, gives a single entry per CDR3 protein. Among roughly 1,500,000 distinct CDR3 sequences listed, 42% were seen once. No fewer than 7 million PBMCs went into each sample.

The sample consisted of blood. The chain is built from TRBV6-5 and TRBJ1-4; D gene ambiguous. The origin of this receptor is a woman under 30 in good health. For the CDR3, the DNA is TGTGCCAGCAGTTACTCGAGCGTGGGCGGTGAAAAACTGTTTTTT. Translation: CASSYSSVGGEKLFF.